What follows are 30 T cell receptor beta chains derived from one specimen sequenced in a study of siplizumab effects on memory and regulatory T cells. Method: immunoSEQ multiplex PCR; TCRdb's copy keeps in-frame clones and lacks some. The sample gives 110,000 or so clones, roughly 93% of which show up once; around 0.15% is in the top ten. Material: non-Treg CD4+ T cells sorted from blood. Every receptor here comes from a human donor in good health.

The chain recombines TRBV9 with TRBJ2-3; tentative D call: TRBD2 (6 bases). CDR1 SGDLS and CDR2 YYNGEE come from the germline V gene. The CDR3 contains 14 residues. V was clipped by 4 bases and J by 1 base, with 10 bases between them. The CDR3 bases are TGTGCCAGCAGCCCTTCTAGCGGCACAGATACGCAGTATTTT. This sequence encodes CASSPSSGTDTQYF.

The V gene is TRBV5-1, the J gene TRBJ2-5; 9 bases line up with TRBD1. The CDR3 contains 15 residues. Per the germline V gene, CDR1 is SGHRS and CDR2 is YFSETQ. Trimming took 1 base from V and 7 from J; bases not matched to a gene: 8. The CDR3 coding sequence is TGCGCCAGCAGCTTGCAGGGACAGGGATCGGGGACCCAGTACTTC. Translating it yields CASSLQGQGSGTQYF.

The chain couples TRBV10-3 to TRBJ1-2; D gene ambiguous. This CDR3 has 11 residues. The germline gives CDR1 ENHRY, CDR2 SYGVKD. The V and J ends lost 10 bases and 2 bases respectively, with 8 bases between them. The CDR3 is CATRENYGYTF. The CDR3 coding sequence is TGTGCCACGCGGGAAAACTATGGCTACACCTTC.

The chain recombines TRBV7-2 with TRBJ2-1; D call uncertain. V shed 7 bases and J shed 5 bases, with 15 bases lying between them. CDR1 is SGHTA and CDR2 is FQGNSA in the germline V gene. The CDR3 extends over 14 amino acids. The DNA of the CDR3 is TGTGCCAGCAAGATAGGGTTTTTGGACAATGAGCAGTTCTTC. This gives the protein CASKIGFLDNEQFF.

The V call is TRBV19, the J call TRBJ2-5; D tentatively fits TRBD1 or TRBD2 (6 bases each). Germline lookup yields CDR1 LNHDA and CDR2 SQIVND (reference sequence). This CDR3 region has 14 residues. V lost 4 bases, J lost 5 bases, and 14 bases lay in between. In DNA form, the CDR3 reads TGTGCCAGTAGTACCCCGAAAGGGGGGGAGACCCAGTACTTC. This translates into CASSTPKGGETQYF.

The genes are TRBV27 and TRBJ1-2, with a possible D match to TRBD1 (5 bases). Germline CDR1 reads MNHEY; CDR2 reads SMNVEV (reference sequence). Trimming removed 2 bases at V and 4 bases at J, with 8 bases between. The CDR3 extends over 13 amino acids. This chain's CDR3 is CASSLRGTYGYTF. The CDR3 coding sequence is TGTGCCAGCAGTTTACGGGGGACCTATGGCTACACCTTC.

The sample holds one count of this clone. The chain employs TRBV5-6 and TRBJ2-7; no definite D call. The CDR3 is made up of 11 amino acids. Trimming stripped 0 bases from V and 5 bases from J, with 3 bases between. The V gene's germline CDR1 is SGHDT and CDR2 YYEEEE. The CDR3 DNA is TGTGCCAGCAGCTTGGTGGACGAGCAGTACTTC. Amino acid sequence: CASSLVDEQYF.

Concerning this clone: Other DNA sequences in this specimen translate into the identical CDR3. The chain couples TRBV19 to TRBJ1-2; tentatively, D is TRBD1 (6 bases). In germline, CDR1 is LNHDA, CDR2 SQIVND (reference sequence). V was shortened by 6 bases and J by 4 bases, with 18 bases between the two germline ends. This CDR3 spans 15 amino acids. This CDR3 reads CASSQEGGRGYGYTF. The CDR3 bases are TGTGCCAGTAGCCAAGAGGGGGGGCGGGGCTATGGCTACACCTTC.

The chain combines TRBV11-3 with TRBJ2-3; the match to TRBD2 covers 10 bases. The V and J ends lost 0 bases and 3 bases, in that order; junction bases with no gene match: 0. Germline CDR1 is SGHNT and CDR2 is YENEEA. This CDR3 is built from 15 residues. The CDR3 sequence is CASSLDSGGTDTQYF. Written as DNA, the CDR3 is TGTGCCAGCAGCTTAGATAGCGGGGGGACAGATACGCAGTATTTT.

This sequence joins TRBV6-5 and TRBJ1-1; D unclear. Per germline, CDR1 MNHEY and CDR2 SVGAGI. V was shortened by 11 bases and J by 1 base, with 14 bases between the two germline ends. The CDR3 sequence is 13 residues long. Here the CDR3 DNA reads TGTGCCTCCGAGGGAGGGAGGAACACTGAAGCTTTCTTT. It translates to CASEGGRNTEAFF.

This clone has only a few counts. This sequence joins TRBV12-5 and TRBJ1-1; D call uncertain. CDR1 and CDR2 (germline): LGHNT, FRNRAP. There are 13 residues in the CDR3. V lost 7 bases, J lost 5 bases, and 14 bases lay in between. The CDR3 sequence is CASEGPLGTEAFF. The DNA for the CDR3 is TGTGCTAGTGAGGGCCCCCTTGGGACTGAAGCTTTCTTT. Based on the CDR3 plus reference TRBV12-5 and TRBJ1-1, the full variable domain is DARVTQTPRHKVTEMGQEVTMRCQPILGHNTVFWYRQTMMQGLELLAYFRNRAPLDDSGMPKDRFSAEMPDATLATLKIQPSEPRDSAVYFCASEGPLGTEAFFGQGTRLTVV.

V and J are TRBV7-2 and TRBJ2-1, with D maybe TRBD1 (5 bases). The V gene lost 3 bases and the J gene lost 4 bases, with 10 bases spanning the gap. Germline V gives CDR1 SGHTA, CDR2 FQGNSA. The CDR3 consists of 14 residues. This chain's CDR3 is CASSFQGRYNEQFF. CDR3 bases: TGTGCCAGCAGCTTCCAGGGTCGGTACAATGAGCAGTTCTTC. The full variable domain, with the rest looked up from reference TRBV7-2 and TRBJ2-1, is GAGVSQSPSNKVTEKGKDVELRCDPISGHTALYWYRQSLGQGLEFLIYFQGNSAPDKSGLPSDRFSAERTGGSVSTLTIQRTQQEDSAVYLCASSFQGRYNEQFFGPGTRLTVL.

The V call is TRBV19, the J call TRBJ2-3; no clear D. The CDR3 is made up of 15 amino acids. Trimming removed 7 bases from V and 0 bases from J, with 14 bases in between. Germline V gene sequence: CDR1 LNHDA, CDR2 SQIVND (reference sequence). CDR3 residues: CASTFRVRSTDTQYF. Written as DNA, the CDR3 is TGTGCCAGTACGTTTCGGGTGCGTAGCACAGATACGCAGTATTTT. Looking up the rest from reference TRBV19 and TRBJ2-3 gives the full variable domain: DGGITQSPKYLFRKEGQNVTLSCEQNLNHDAMYWYRQDPGQGLRLIYYSQIVNDFQKGDIAEGYSVSREKKESFPLTVTSAQKNPTAFYLCASTFRVRSTDTQYFGPGTRLTVL.

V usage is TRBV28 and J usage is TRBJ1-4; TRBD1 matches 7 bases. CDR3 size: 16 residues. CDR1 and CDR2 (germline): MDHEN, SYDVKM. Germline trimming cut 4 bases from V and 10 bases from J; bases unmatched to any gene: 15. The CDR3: CASSSPEGAKSGKLFF. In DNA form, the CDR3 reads TGTGCCAGCAGTTCCCCCGAGGGGGCAAAAAGTGGAAAACTGTTTTTT. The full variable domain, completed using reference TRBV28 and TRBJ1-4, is DVKVTQSSRYLVKRTGEKVFLECVQDMDHENMFWYRQDPGLGLRLIYFSYDVKMKEKGDIPEGYSVSREKKERFSLILESASTNQTSMYLCASSSPEGAKSGKLFFGSGTQLSVL.

The CDR3 DNA is TGTGCCAGCAGTTGGGACAGGGGGAACACTGAAGCTTTCTTT. Translation: CASSWDRGNTEAFF. The chain employs TRBV27 and TRBJ1-1; 10 positions match TRBD1. V shed 4 bases, J shed 1 base, and the junction held 0 bases outside the gene matches. The CDR3 sequence is 14 residues long. The germline gives CDR1 MNHEY, CDR2 SMNVEV (reference sequence).

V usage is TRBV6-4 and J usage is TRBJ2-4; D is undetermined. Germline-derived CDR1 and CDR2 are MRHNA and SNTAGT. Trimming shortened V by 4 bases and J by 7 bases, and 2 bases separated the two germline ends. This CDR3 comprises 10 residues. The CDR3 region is CASSGNIQYF. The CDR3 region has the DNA TGTGCCAGCAGTGGTAACATTCAGTACTTC.

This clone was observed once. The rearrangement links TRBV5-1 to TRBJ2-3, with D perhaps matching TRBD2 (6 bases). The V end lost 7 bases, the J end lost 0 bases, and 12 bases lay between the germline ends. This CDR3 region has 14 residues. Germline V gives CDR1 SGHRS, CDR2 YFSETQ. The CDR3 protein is CASQWGDSTDTQYF. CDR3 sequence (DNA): TGCGCCAGCCAATGGGGGGACAGCACAGATACGCAGTATTTT.

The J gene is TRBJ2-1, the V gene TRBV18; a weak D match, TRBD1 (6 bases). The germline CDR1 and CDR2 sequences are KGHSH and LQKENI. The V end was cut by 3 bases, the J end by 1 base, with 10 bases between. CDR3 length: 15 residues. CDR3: CASSPGAQSYNEQFF. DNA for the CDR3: TGTGCCAGCTCACCGGGGGCGCAGTCCTACAATGAGCAGTTCTTC.

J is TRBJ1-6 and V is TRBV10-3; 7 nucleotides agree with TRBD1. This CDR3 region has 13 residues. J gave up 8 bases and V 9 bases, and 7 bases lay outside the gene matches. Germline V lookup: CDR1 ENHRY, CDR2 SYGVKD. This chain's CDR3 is CAMGIDRDSPLHF. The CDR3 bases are TGTGCCATGGGGATTGACAGGGATTCACCCCTCCACTTT.

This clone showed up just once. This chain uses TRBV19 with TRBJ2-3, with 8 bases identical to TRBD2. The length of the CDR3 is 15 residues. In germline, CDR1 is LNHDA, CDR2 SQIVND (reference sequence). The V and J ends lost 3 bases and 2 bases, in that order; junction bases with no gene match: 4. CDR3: CASSIGTRDTDTQYF. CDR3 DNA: TGTGCCAGTAGTATCGGGACTAGAGACACAGATACGCAGTATTTT.

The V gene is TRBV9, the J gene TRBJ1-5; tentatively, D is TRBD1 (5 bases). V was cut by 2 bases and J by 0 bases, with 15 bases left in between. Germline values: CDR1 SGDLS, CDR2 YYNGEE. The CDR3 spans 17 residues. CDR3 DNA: TGTGCCAGCAGCGTTAGGGGAGAAGTATATAGCAATCAGCCCCAGCATTTT. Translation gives CASSVRGEVYSNQPQHF.

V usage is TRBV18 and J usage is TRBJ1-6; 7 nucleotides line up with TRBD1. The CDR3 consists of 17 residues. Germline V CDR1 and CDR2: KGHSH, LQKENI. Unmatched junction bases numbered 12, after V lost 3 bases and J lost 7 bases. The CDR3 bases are TGTGCCAGCTCACCGCGACAGGGCGGTTCGGAGAATTCACCCCTCCACTTT. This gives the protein CASSPRQGGSENSPLHF.

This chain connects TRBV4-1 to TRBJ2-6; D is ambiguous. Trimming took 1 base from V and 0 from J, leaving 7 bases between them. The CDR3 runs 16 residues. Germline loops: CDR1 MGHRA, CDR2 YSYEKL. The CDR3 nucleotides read TGCGCCAGCAGCCAAGGATTCCTCTCTGGGGCCAACGTCCTGACTTTC. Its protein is CASSQGFLSGANVLTF.

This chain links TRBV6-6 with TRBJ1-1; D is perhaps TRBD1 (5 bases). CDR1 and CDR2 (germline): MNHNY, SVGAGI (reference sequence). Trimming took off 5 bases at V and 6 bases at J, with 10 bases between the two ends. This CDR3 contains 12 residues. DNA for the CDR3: TGTGCCAGCAGTCTCCAGGGCGCTGAAGCTTTCTTT. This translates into CASSLQGAEAFF.

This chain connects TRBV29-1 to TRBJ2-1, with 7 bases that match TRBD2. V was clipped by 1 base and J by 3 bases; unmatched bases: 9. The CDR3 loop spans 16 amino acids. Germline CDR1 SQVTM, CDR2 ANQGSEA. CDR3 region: CSVEASGRAGYNEQFF. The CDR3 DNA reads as TGCAGCGTTGAAGCCTCAGGGAGGGCGGGCTACAATGAGCAGTTCTTC.

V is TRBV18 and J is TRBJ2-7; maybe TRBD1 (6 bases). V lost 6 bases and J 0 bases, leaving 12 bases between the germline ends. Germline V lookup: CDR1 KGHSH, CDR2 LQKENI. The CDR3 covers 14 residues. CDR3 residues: CASSMQGNSYEQYF. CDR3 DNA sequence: TGTGCCAGCTCGATGCAGGGGAACTCCTACGAGCAGTACTTC.

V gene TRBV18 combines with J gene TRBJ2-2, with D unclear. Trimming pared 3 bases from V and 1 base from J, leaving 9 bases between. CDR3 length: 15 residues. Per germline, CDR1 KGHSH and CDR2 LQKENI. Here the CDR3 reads CASSPPSGNTGELFF. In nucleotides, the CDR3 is TGTGCCAGCTCACCCCCCTCCGGGAACACCGGGGAGCTGTTTTTT.

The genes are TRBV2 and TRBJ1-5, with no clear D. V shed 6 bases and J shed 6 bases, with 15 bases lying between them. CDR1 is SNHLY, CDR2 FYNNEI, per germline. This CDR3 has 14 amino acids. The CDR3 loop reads CASSPRRLSQPQHF. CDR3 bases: TGTGCCAGCAGCCCCAGGAGGTTAAGTCAGCCCCAGCATTTT.

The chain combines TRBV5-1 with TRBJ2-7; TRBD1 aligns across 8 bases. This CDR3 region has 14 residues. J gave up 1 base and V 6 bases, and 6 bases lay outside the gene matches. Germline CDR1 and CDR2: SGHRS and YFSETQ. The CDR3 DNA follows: TGCGCCAGCACCTCCGGGGACAGGTCCTACGAGCAGTACTTC. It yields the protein CASTSGDRSYEQYF.

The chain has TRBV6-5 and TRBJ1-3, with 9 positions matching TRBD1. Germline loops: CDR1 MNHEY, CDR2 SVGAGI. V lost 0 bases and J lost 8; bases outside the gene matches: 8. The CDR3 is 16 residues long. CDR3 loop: CASSYSKGTGPDTIYF. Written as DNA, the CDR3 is TGTGCCAGCAGTTACTCGAAAGGGACAGGGCCTGACACCATATATTTT.